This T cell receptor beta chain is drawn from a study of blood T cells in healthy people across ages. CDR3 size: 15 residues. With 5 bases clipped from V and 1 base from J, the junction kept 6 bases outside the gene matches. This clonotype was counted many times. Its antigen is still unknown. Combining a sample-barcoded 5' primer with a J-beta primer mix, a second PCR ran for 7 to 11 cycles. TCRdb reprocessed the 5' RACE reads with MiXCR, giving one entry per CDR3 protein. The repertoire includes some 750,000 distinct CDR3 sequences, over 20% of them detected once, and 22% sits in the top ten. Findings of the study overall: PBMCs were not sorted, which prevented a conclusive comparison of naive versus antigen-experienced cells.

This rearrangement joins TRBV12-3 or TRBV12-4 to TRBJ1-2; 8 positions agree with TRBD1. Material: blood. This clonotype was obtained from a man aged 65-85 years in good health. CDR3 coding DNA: TGTGCCAGCAGTCCGTCAGGGGGCCTTAACTATGGCTACACCTTC. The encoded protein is CASSPSGGLNYGYTF.